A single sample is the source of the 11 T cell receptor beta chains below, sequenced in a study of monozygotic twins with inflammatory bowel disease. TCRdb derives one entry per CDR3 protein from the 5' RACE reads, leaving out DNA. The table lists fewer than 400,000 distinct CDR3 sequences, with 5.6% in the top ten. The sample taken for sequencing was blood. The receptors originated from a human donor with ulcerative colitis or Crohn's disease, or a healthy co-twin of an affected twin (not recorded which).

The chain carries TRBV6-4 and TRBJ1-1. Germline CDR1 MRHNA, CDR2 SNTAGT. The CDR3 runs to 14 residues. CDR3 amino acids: CASSDSSRGTEAFF.

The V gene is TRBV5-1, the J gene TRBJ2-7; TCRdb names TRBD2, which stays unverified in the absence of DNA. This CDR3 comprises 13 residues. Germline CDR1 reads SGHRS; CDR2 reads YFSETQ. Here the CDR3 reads CASSERASYEQYF. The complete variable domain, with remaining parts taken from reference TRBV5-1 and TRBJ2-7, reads KAGVTQTPRYLIKTRGQQVTLSCSPISGHRSVSWYQQTPGQGLQFLFEYFSETQRNKGNFPGRFSGRQFSNSRSEMNVSTLELGDSALYLCASSERASYEQYFGPGTRLTVT.

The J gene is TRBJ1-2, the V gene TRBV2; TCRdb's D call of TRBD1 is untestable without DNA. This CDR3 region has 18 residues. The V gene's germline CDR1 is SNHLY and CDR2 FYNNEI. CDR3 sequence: CASSKPTPGTGDNYGYTF.

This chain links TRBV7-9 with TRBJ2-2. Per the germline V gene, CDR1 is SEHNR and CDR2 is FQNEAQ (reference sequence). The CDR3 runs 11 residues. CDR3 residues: CASSLLGKLFF.

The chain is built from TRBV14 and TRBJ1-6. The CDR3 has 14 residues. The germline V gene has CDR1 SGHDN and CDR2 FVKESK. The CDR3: CASSRTMLVSPLHF. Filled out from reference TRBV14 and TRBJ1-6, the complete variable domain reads EAGVTQFPSHSVIEKGQTVTLRCDPISGHDNLYWYRRVMGKEIKFLLHFVKESKQDESGMPNNRFLAERTGGTYSTLKVQPAELEDSGVYFCASSRTMLVSPLHFGNGTRLTVT.

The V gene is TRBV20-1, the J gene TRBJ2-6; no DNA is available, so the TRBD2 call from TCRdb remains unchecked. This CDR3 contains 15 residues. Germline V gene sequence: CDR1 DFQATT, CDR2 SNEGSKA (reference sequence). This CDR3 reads CSARGGRPGANVLTF.

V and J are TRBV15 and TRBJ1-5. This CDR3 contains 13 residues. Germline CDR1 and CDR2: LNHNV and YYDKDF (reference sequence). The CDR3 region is CATSSYSNQPQHF.

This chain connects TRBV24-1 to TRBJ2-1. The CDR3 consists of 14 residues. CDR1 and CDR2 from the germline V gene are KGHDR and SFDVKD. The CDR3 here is CATSDRVLDNEQFF.

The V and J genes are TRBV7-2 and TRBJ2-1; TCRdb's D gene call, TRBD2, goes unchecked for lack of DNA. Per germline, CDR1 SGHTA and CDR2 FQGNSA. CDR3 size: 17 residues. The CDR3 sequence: CASSPLRISGVSNEQFF.

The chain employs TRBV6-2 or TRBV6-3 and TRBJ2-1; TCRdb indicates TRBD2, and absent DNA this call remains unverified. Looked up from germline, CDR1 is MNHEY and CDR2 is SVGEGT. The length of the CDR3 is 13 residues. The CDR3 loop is CATLVAGPGEQFF.

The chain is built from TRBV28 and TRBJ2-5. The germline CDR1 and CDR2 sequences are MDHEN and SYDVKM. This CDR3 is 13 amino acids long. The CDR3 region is CASSPTEKETQYF.